This T cell receptor (beta chain) was identified during a study of T-cell memory formation after mild COVID-19. As to this clonotype: The junction and the germline gene differ at one end; a read error may be behind it.

TCRdb reprocessed the 5' RACE reads via MiXCR and lists one record per CDR3 protein. The sample includes 500,000 to 600,000 distinct CDR3 sequences, 15% to 20% seen only once; the top ten take 9.5% to 15%. The length of the CDR3 is 11 residues. Germline V gives CDR1 SGHRS, CDR2 YFSETQ. V gene TRBV5-1 combines with J gene TRBJ2-7; possible D gene TRBD2, 5 bases. The source is an adult woman who had mild COVID-19 (a few samples of this study predate the infection). Cell type and time point are not known. Sequencing was carried out using PBMCs or a T cell subset sorted from them (not recorded which). This CDR3 is CASSLATEQYF. CDR3 bases: TGTGCCAGCAGCTTAGCGACCGAGCAGTACTTC.